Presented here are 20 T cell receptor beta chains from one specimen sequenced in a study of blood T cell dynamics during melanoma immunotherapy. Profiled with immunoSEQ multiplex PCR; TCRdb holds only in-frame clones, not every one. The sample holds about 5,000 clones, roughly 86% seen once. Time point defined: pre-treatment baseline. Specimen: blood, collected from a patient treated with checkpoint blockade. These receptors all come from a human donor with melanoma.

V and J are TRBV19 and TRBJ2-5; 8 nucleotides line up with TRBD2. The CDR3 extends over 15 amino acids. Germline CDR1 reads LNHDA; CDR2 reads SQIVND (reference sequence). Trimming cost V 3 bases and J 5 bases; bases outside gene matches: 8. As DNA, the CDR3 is TGTGCCAGTAGTATCATCGTTAGCGGGACGGAGACCCAGTACTTC. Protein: CASSIIVSGTETQYF.

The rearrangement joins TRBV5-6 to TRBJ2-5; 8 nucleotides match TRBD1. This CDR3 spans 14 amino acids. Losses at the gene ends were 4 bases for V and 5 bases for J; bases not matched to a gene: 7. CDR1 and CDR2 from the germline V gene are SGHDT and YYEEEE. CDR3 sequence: CASSRGQGAETQYF. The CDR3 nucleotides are TGTGCCAGCAGCCGGGGGCAGGGGGCGGAGACCCAGTACTTC.

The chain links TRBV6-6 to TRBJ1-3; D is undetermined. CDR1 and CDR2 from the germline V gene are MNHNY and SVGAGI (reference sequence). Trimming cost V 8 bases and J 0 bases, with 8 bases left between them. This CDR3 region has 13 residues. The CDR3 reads CASSDSSGNTIYF. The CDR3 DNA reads TGTGCCAGCTCGGATAGCTCTGGAAACACCATATATTTT.

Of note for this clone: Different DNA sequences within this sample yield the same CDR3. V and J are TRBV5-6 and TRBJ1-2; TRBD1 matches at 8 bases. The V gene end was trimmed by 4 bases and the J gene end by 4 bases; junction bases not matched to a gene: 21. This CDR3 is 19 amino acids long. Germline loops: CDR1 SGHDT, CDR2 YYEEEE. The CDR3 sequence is CASSMLQGGMSPPLYGYTF. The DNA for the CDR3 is TGTGCCAGCAGCATGCTACAGGGGGGGATGAGTCCGCCCCTCTATGGCTACACCTTC.

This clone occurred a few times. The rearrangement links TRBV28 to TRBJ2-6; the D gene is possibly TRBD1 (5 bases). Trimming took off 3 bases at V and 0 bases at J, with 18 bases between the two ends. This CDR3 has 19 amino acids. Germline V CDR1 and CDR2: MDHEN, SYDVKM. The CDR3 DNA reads TGTGCCAGCAGTTTCTTCTCAGGGTTAACGAGCTCTGGGGCCAACGTCCTGACTTTC. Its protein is CASSFFSGLTSSGANVLTF. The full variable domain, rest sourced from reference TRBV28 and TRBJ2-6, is DVKVTQSSRYLVKRTGEKVFLECVQDMDHENMFWYRQDPGLGLRLIYFSYDVKMKEKGDIPEGYSVSREKKERFSLILESASTNQTSMYLCASSFFSGLTSSGANVLTFGAGSRLTVL.

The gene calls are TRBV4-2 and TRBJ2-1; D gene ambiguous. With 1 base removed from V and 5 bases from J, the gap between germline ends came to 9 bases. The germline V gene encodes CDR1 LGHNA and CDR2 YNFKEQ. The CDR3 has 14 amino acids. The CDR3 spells CASSQVDGDNEQFF. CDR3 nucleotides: TGTGCCAGCAGCCAAGTGGACGGTGACAATGAGCAGTTCTTC.

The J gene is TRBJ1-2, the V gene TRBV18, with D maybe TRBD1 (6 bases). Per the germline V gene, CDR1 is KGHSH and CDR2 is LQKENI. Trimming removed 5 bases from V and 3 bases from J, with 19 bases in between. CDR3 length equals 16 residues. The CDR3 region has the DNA TGTGCCAGCTCAAAGGGAATACCAGGGGAGGACTATGGCTACACCTTC. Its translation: CASSKGIPGEDYGYTF.

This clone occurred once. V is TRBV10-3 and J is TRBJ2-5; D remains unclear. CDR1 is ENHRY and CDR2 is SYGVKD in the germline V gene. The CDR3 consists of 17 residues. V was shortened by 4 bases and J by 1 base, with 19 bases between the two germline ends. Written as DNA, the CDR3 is TGTGCCATCAGTGTGATACCGGCGGCAGACCTCCAAGAGACCCAGTACTTC. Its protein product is CAISVIPAADLQETQYF.

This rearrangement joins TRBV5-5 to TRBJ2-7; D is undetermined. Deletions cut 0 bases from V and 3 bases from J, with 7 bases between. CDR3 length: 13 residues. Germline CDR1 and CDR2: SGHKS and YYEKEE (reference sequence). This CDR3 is CASSLAWDYEQYF. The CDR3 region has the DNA TGTGCCAGCAGCTTGGCCTGGGACTACGAGCAGTACTTC.

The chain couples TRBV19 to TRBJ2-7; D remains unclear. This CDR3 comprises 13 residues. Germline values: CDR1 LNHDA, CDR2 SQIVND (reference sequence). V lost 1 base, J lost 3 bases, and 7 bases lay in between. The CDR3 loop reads CASSIGASYEQYF. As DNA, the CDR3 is TGTGCCAGTAGTATAGGAGCTAGCTACGAGCAGTACTTC.

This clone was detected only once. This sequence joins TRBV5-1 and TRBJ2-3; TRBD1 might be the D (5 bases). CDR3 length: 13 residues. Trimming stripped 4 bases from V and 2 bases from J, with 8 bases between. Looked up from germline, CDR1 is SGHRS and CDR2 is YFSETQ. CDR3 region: CASSKTVTDTQYF. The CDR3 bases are TGCGCCAGCAGCAAGACAGTCACAGATACGCAGTATTTT.

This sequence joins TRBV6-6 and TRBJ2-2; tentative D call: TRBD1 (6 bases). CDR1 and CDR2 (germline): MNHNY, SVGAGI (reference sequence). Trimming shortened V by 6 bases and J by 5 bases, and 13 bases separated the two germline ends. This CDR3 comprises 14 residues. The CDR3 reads CASRSGTPTGELFF. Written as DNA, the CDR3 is TGTGCCAGCAGGTCGGGGACACCTACCGGGGAGCTGTTTTTT.

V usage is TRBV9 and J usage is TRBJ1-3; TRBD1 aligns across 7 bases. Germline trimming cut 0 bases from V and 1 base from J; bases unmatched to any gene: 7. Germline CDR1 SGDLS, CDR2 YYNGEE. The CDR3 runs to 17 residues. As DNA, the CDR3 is TGTGCCAGCAGCGTAGGGGGGACAGTAAGTTCTGGAAACACCATATATTTT. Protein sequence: CASSVGGTVSSGNTIYF.

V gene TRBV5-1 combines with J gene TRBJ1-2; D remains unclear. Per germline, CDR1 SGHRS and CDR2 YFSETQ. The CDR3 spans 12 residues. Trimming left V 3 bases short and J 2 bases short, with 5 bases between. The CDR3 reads CASSSKNYGYTF. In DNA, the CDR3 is TGCGCCAGCAGCTCGAAGAACTATGGCTACACCTTC.

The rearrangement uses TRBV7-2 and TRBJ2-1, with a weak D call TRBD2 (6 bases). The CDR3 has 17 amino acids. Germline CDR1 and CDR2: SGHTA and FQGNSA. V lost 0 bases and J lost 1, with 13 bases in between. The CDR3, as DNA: TGTGCCAGCAGCTTAGCCGGGACTCCCATATCCTACAATGAGCAGTTCTTC. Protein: CASSLAGTPISYNEQFF.

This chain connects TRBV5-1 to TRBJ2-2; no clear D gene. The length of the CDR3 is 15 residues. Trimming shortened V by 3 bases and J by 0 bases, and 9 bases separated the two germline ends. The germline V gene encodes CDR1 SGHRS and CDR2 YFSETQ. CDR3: CASSSKVANTGELFF. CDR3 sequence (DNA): TGCGCCAGCAGCTCAAAGGTAGCGAACACCGGGGAGCTGTTTTTT.

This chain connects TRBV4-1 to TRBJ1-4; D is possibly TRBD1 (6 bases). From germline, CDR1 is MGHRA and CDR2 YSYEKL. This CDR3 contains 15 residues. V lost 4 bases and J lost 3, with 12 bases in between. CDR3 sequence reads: CASSLQGQSNEKLFF. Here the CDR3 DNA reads TGCGCCAGCAGCCTACAGGGTCAGTCTAATGAAAAACTGTTTTTT.

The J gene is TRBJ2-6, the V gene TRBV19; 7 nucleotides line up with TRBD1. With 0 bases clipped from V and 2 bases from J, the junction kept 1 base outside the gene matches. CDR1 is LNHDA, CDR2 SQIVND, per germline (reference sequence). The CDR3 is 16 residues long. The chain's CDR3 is CASSIDTGAGANVLTF. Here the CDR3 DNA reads TGTGCCAGTAGTATAGATACAGGGGCTGGGGCCAACGTCCTGACTTTC.

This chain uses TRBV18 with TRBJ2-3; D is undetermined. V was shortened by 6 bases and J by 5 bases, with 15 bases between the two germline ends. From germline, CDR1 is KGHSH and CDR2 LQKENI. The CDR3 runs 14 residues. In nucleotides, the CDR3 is TGTGCCAGCTCTAACCTTAATGCCATAGATACGCAGTATTTT. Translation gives CASSNLNAIDTQYF. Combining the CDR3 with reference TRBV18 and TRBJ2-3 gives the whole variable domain NAGVMQNPRHLVRRRGQEARLRCSPMKGHSHVYWYRQLPEEGLKFMVYLQKENIIDESGMPKERFSAEFPKEGPSILRIQQVVRGDSAAYFCASSNLNAIDTQYFGPGTRLTVL.

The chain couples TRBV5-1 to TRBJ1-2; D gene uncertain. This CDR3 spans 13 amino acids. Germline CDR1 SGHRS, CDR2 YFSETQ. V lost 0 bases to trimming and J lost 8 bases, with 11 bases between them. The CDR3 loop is CASSLGTSTGYTF. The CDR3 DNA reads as TGCGCCAGCAGCTTGGGGACGTCAACGGGCTACACCTTC. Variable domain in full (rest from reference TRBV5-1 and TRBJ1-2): KAGVTQTPRYLIKTRGQQVTLSCSPISGHRSVSWYQQTPGQGLQFLFEYFSETQRNKGNFPGRFSGRQFSNSRSEMNVSTLELGDSALYLCASSLGTSTGYTFGSGTRLTVV.